This passage covers 18 T cell receptor beta chains from one sample sequenced in a study of monozygotic twins with cystic fibrosis. Assay used: immunoSEQ multiplex PCR; TCRdb lists only in-frame clones, some missing. The sample gives tens of thousands of clones, 90% of which show up once; around 0.5% is in the top ten. Sequences were obtained from blood. These receptor sequences come from a girl under 10 years old with cystic fibrosis.

V usage is TRBV19 and J usage is TRBJ2-7, with D possibly called TRBD1 or TRBD2 (5 bases each). The V end was cut by 3 bases, the J end by 0 bases, with 18 bases between. The CDR3 runs 17 residues. Germline CDR1 is LNHDA and CDR2 is SQIVND (reference sequence). The CDR3 DNA reads TGTGCCAGTAGTATCGGTGGCCTTCGAGGGGACTCCTACGAGCAGTACTTC. Translating it yields CASSIGGLRGDSYEQYF.

The chain links TRBV6-1 to TRBJ1-2; maybe TRBD1 (6 bases). Germline V lookup: CDR1 MNHNS, CDR2 SASEGT. There are 13 residues in the CDR3. Trimming pared 11 bases from V and 4 bases from J, leaving 17 bases between. The CDR3 here is CALQQTGPYGYTF. In DNA form, the CDR3 reads TGTGCCCTACAACAGACAGGACCCTATGGCTACACCTTC.

The gene calls are TRBV9 and TRBJ1-4, with 9 bases that match TRBD1. CDR1 is SGDLS, CDR2 YYNGEE, per germline. The CDR3 loop spans 14 amino acids. V lost 2 bases and J lost 4; bases outside the gene matches: 0. CDR3 sequence reads: CASSVGQGNEKLFF. The CDR3 nucleotides are TGTGCCAGCAGCGTGGGACAGGGTAATGAAAAACTGTTTTTT.

V gene TRBV7-9 combines with J gene TRBJ2-6; tentatively, D is TRBD2 (6 bases). Germline CDR1 reads SEHNR; CDR2 reads FQNEAQ (reference sequence). The CDR3 is 15 amino acids. Trimming pared 0 bases from V and 8 bases from J, leaving 11 bases between. The CDR3 DNA reads TGTGCCAGCAGCTTAGCGGGGACTTGGACCAACGTCCTGACTTTC. Its protein is CASSLAGTWTNVLTF.

This chain links TRBV6-5 with TRBJ2-3; no firm D call. Germline assignment: CDR1 MNHEY and CDR2 SVGAGI. Trimming removed 7 bases from V and 2 bases from J, with 4 bases in between. This CDR3 is built from 11 residues. The CDR3 region has the DNA TGTGCCAGCACCTACACAGATACGCAGTATTTT. Translated, it gives CASTYTDTQYF.

J is TRBJ2-2 and V is TRBV11-3; D uncertain. The length of the CDR3 is 15 residues. The germline gives CDR1 SGHNT, CDR2 YENEEA. V was shortened by 1 base and J by 4 bases, with 10 bases between the two germline ends. The DNA of the CDR3 is TGTGCCAGCAGCTTAGGGTTCCAGACCACCGGGGAGCTGTTTTTT. It yields the protein CASSLGFQTTGELFF.

V gene TRBV5-1 combines with J gene TRBJ2-7; weak D call: TRBD1 (5 bases). The CDR3 contains 14 residues. V lost 2 bases and J 3 bases, leaving 12 bases between the germline ends. Germline assignment: CDR1 SGHRS and CDR2 YFSETQ. The CDR3 DNA sequence: TGCGCCAGCAGCTTAACAGGTAATAACTACGAGCAGTACTTC. Translating gives CASSLTGNNYEQYF.

This clone was detected a few times. The genes are TRBV2 and TRBJ1-2; TRBD1 matches 8 bases. The CDR3 spans 12 residues. Trimming cost V 7 bases and J 6 bases; bases outside gene matches: 4. In germline, CDR1 is SNHLY, CDR2 FYNNEI. DNA for the CDR3: TGTGCCAGCACCCCAGGGGGCCATGGCTACACCTTC. Translated: CASTPGGHGYTF.

This chain uses TRBV15 with TRBJ2-2; D is perhaps TRBD1 (6 bases). The V gene lost 4 bases and the J gene lost 7 bases, with 10 bases spanning the gap. The CDR3 covers 13 residues. The germline gives CDR1 LNHNV, CDR2 YYDKDF (reference sequence). This CDR3 reads CATSTQGGGELFF. The CDR3 nucleotides are TGTGCCACCAGCACACAGGGCGGCGGGGAGCTGTTTTTT. Full variable domain (remainder filled in from reference TRBV15 and TRBJ2-2): DAMVIQNPRYQVTQFGKPVTLSCSQTLNHNVMYWYQQKSSQAPKLLFHYYDKDFNNEADTPDNFQSRRPNTSFCFLDIRSPGLGDTAMYLCATSTQGGGELFFGEGSRLTVL.

The CDR3 here is CASSLDRGQKLFF. For the CDR3, the DNA is TGCGCCAGCAGCTTGGACAGGGGGCAAAAACTGTTTTTT. This sequence joins TRBV5-1 and TRBJ1-4; TRBD1 matches at 9 bases. CDR3 length: 13 amino acids. Germline V gene lookup returns CDR1 SGHRS and CDR2 YFSETQ. V gave up 0 bases and J gave up 9 bases; unmatched junction bases: 0.

The chain couples TRBV18 to TRBJ1-5; D is unclear. This CDR3 has 14 residues. CDR1 is KGHSH, CDR2 LQKENI, per germline. Trimming removed 3 bases from V and 4 bases from J, with 10 bases in between. Here the CDR3 DNA reads TGTGCCAGCTCACCTGCCACCGGGAATCAGCCCCAGCATTTT. As protein: CASSPATGNQPQHF.

In this sample, this clone turned up once. V gene TRBV5-1 combines with J gene TRBJ1-3; no definite D call. Trimming left V 4 bases short and J 0 bases short, with 11 bases between. Germline values: CDR1 SGHRS, CDR2 YFSETQ. The CDR3 spans 15 residues. For the CDR3, the DNA is TGCGCCAGCAGCCCGAACTTATCCTCTGGAAACACCATATATTTT. This translates into CASSPNLSSGNTIYF.

V usage is TRBV7-2 and J usage is TRBJ2-3; D remains unclear. CDR1 and CDR2 (germline): SGHTA, FQGNSA. This CDR3 region has 11 residues. Deletions cut 1 base from V and 5 bases from J, with 1 base between. The CDR3 protein is CASSLEDTQYF. CDR3 DNA: TGTGCCAGCAGCTTAGAAGATACGCAGTATTTT. The complete variable domain, with remaining parts taken from reference TRBV7-2 and TRBJ2-3, reads GAGVSQSPSNKVTEKGKDVELRCDPISGHTALYWYRQSLGQGLEFLIYFQGNSAPDKSGLPSDRFSAERTGGSVSTLTIQRTQQEDSAVYLCASSLEDTQYFGPGTRLTVL.

This rearrangement joins TRBV6-1 to TRBJ1-5, with D tentatively TRBD1 (5 bases). Germline-derived CDR1 and CDR2 are MNHNS and SASEGT. V shed 6 bases and J shed 5 bases, with 14 bases lying between them. The CDR3 runs to 14 residues. Here the CDR3 reads CASSLDLGDQPQHF. The CDR3 DNA is TGTGCCAGCAGCCTGGACTTGGGGGATCAGCCCCAGCATTTT.

The chain employs TRBV13 and TRBJ2-2, with D hard to call. Trimming pared 0 bases from V and 7 bases from J, leaving 12 bases between. Per the germline V gene, CDR1 is PRHDT and CDR2 is FYEKMQ (reference sequence). This CDR3 comprises 15 residues. CDR3 loop: CASSLGGQVGGELFF. The CDR3 bases are TGTGCCAGCAGCTTAGGAGGGCAGGTTGGCGGGGAGCTGTTTTTT.

The chain has TRBV12-5 and TRBJ1-2; no clear D. The CDR3 sequence is 14 residues long. Germline loops: CDR1 LGHNT, CDR2 FRNRAP. V lost 3 bases to trimming and J lost 0 bases, with 8 bases between them. CDR3 nucleotides: TGTGCTAGTGGTTTTTCCGGCGCTAACTATGGCTACACCTTC. Its translation: CASGFSGANYGYTF.

V is TRBV5-6 and J is TRBJ1-1, with D perhaps TRBD1 (5 bases). Trimming removed 4 bases from V and 1 base from J, with 20 bases in between. Germline CDR1 is SGHDT and CDR2 is YYEEEE. This CDR3 comprises 17 residues. CDR3 in amino acids: CASSLRLGGDPNTEAFF. In nucleotides, the CDR3 is TGTGCCAGCAGCCTGAGGTTGGGGGGAGACCCGAACACTGAAGCTTTCTTT.

J is TRBJ2-7 and V is TRBV11-2; 14 nucleotides align to TRBD2. This CDR3 contains 18 residues. Germline assignment: CDR1 SGHAT and CDR2 FQNNGV. The trim removed 3 bases at V and 4 bases at J, leaving 11 bases unmatched. CDR3 sequence: CASSFPQTGTSGGYEQYF. The CDR3 DNA reads TGTGCCAGCAGCTTTCCTCAAACCGGGACTAGCGGGGGATACGAGCAGTACTTC.